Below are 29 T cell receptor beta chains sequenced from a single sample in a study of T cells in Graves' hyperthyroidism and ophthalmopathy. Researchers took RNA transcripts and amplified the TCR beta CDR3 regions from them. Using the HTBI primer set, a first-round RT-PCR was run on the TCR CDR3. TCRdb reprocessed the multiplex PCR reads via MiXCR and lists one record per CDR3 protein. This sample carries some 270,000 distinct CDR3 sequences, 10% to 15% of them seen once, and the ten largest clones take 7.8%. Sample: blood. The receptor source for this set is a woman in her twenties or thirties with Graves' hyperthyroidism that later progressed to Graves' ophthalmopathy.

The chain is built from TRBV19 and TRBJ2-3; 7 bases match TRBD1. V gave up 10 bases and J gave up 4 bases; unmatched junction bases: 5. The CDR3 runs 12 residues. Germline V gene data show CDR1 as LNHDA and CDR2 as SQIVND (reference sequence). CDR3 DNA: TGTGCCACCTCCCAGGGGGCAGATACGCAGTATTTT. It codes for CATSQGADTQYF.

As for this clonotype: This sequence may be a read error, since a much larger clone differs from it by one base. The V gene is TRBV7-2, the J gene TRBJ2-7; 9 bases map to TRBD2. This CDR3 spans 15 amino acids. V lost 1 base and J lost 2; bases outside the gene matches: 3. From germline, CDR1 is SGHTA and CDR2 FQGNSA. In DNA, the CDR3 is TGTGCCAGCAGCTTAGTGGCTAGCGGGGCCTACGAGCAGTACTTC. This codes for CASSLVASGAYEQYF. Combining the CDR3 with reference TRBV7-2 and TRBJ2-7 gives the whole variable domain GAGVSQSPSNKVTEKGKDVELRCDPISGHTALYWYRQSLGQGLEFLIYFQGNSAPDKSGLPSDRFSAERTGGSVSTLTIQRTQQEDSAVYLCASSLVASGAYEQYFGPGTRLTVT.

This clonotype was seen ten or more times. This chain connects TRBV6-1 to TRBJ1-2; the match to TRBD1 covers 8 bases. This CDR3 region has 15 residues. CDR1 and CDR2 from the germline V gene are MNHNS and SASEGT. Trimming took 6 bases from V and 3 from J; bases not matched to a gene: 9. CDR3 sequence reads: CASRRTGTGDYGYTF. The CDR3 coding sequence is TGTGCCAGCAGGCGGACAGGGACCGGAGACTATGGCTACACCTTC.

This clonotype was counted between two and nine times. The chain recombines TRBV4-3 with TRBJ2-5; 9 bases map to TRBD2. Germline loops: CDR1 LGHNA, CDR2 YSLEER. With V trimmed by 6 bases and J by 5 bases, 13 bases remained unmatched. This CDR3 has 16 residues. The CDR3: CASRRGGSGSPETQYF. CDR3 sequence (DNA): TGCGCCAGCAGGCGGGGGGGGAGCGGGAGTCCGGAGACCCAGTACTTC.

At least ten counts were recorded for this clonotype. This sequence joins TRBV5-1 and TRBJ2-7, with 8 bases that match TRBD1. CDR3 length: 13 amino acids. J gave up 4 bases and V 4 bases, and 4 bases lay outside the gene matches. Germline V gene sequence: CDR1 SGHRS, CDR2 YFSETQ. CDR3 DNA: TGCGCCAGCAGCGCCCGGACAGGGTACGAGCAGTACTTC. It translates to CASSARTGYEQYF.

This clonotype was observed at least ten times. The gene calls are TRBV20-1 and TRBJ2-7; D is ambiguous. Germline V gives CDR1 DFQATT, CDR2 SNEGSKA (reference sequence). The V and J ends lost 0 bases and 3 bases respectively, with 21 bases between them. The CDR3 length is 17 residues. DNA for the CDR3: TGCAGTGCTAGAGATAAGCGAACAGCCAACAACGTCTACGAGCAGTACTTC. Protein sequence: CSARDKRTANNVYEQYF.

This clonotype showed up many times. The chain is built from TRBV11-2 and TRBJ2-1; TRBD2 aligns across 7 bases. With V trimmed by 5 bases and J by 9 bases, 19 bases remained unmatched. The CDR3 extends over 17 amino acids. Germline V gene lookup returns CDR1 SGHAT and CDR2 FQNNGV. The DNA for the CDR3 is TGTGCCAGCAGCCCTGGGGCGGGAGTTAGTGGTTATGGTGAGCAGTTCTTC. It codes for CASSPGAGVSGYGEQFF. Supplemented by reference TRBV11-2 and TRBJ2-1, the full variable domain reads EAGVAQSPRYKIIEKRQSVAFWCNPISGHATLYWYQQILGQGPKLLIQFQNNGVVDDSQLPKDRFSAERLKGVDSTLKIQPAKLEDSAVYLCASSPGAGVSGYGEQFFGPGTRLTVL.

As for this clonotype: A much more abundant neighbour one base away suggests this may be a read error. CDR3 coding DNA: TGCAGTGCTAGAGGTCGGGGAGGGCAGGGGATCTACGAGCAGTACTTC. Its protein product is CSARGRGGQGIYEQYF. The chain carries TRBV20-1 and TRBJ2-7, with D tentatively TRBD2 (7 bases). CDR1 and CDR2 (germline): DFQATT, SNEGSKA (reference sequence). V dropped 1 base and J dropped 3 bases, with 19 bases sitting between them. This CDR3 has 16 residues.

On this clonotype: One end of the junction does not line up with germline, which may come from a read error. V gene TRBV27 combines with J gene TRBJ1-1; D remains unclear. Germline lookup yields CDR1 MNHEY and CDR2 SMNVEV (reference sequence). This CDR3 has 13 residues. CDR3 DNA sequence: TGTGCCAGCGGTTGGCTAGAGAACACTAAAGCTTTCTTT. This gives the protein CASGWLENTKAFF.

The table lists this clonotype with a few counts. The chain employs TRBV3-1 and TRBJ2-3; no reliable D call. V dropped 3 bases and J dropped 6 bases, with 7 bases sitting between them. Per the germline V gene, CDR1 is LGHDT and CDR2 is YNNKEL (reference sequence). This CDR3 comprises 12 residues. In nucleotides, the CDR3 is TGTGCCAGCAGCCATCATTTCGATACGCAGTATTTT. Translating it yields CASSHHFDTQYF.

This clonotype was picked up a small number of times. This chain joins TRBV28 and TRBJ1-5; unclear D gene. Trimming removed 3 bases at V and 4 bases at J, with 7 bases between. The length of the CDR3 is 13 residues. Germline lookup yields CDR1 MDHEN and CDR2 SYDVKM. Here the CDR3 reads CASSFTKNQPQHF. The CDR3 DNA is TGTGCCAGCAGTTTTACAAAAAATCAGCCCCAGCATTTT.

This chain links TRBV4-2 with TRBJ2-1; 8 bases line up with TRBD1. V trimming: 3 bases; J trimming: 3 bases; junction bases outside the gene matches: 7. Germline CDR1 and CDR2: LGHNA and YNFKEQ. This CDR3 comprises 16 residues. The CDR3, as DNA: TGTGCCAGCAGCCACCTGGACAGGGAGATCTACAATGAGCAGTTCTTC. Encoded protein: CASSHLDREIYNEQFF.

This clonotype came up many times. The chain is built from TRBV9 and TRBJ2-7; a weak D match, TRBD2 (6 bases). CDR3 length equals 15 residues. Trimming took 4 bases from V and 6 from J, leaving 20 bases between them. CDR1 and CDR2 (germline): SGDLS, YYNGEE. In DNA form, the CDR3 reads TGTGCCAGCAGCCCAGAGGGACTCCGACGGGGCGAGCAGTACTTC. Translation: CASSPEGLRRGEQYF.

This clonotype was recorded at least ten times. The CDR3 DNA reads TGTGCCAGCAGCTTTGCAGGGCAACGAAGGACCTACGAGCAGTACTTC. As protein: CASSFAGQRRTYEQYF. The gene calls are TRBV7-9 and TRBJ2-7; weak D call: TRBD1 (5 bases). The V and J ends lost 3 bases and 2 bases respectively, with 17 bases between them. Germline V gives CDR1 SEHNR, CDR2 FQNEAQ (reference sequence). This CDR3 spans 16 amino acids.

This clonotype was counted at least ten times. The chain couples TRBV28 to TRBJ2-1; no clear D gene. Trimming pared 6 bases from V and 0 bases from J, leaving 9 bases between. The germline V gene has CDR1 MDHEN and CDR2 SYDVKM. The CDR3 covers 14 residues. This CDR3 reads CASSLPLSYNEQFF. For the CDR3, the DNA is TGTGCCAGCAGCCTCCCTCTCTCCTACAATGAGCAGTTCTTC.

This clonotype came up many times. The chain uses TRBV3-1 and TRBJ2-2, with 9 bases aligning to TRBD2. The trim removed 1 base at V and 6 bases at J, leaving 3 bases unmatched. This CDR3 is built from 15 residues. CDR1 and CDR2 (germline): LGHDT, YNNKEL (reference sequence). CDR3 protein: CASSQVIAGAGELFF. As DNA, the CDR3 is TGTGCCAGCAGCCAAGTGATAGCGGGAGCCGGGGAGCTGTTTTTT.

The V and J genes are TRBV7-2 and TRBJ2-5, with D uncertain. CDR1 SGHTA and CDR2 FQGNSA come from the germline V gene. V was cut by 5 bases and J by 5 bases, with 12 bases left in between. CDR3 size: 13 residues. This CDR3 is CASSGYPRETQYF. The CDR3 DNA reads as TGTGCCAGCAGCGGCTACCCTCGTGAGACCCAGTACTTC.

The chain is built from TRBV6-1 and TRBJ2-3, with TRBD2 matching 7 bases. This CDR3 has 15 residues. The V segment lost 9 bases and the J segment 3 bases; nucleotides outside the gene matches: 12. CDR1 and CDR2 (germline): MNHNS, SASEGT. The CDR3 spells CASLTREDGTDTQYF. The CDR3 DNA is TGTGCCAGTCTCACACGGGAGGATGGAACAGATACGCAGTATTTT.

This CDR3 reads CASSMTAGTEETQYF. In nucleotides, the CDR3 is TGTGCCAGTAGTATGACGGCGGGGACGGAAGAGACCCAGTACTTC. The chain employs TRBV19 and TRBJ2-5; a weak D match, TRBD2 (6 bases). This CDR3 region has 15 residues. V lost 3 bases, J lost 3 bases, and 14 bases lay in between. Germline V gives CDR1 LNHDA, CDR2 SQIVND (reference sequence).

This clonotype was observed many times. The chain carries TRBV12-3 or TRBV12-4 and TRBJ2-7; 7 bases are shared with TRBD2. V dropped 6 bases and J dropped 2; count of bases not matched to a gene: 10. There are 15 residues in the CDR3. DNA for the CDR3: TGTGCCAGCAGCCCAAATCGACTAGCCCCCTACGAGCAGTACTTC. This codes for CASSPNRLAPYEQYF.

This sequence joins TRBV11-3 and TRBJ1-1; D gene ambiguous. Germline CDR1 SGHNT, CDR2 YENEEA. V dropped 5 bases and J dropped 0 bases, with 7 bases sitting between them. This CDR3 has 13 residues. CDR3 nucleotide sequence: TGTGCCAGCAGCGAGAACATGAACACTGAAGCTTTCTTT. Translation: CASSENMNTEAFF.

The CDR3 region has the DNA TGTGCCAGCAGCCATGGCTGGGGGGACTACGAGCAGTACTTC. Protein product: CASSHGWGDYEQYF. V and J are TRBV6-2 or TRBV6-3 and TRBJ2-7; a possible D gene is TRBD2 (6 bases). Trimming shortened V by 6 bases and J by 3 bases, and 15 bases separated the two germline ends. The length of the CDR3 is 14 residues. CDR1 MNHEY and CDR2 SVGEGT come from the germline V gene.

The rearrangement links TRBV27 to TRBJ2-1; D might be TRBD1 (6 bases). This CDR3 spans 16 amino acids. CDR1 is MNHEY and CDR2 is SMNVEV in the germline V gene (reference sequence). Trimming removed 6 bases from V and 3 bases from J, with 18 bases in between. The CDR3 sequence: CASRLSPGHIYNEQFF. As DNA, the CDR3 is TGTGCCAGCAGACTATCACCGGGACACATCTACAATGAGCAGTTCTTC.

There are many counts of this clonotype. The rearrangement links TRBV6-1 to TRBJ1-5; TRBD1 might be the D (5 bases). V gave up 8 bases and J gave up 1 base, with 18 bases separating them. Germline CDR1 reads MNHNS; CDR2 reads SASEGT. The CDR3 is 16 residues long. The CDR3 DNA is TGTGCCAGCTCACCCTTGGCCGGGGCGAGCAATCAGCCCCAGCATTTT. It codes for CASSPLAGASNQPQHF.

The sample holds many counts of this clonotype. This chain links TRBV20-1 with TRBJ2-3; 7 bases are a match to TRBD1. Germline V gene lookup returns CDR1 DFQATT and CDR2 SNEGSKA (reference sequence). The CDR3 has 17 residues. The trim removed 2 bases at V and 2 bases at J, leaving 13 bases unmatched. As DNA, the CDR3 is TGCAGTGCTAGATCTCCCCCCGGACAGGACTCCACAGATACGCAGTATTTT. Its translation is CSARSPPGQDSTDTQYF.

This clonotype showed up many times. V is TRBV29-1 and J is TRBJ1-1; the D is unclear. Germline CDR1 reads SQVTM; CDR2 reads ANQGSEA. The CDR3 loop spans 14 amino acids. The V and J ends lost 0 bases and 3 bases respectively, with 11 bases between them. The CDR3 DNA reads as TGCAGCGTTGAAGATCCGGTCAGCGACACTGAAGCTTTCTTT. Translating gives CSVEDPVSDTEAFF.

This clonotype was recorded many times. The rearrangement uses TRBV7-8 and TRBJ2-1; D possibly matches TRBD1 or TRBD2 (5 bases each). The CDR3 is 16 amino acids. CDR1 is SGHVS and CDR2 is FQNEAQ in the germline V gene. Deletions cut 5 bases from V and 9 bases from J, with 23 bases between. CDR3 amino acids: CASSPFGAPGLGEQFF. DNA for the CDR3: TGTGCCAGCAGCCCCTTCGGGGCCCCCGGATTAGGTGAGCAGTTCTTC.

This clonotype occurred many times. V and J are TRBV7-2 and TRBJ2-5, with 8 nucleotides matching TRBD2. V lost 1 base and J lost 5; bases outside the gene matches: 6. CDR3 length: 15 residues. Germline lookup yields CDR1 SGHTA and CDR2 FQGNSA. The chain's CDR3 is CASSLVGLVSETQYF. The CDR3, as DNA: TGTGCCAGCAGCTTAGTGGGACTAGTTTCCGAGACCCAGTACTTC.

As DNA, the CDR3 is TGTGCCAGCAGTCTTAGACAGGGGTTCCAGTTCTTC. Residues: CASSLRQGFQFF. V gene TRBV12-3 or TRBV12-4 combines with J gene TRBJ2-1; 8 nucleotides align to TRBD1. J gave up 13 bases and V 5 bases, and 7 bases lay outside the gene matches. The CDR3 is made up of 12 amino acids.